The 21 T cell receptor beta chains below all came from one sample that was sequenced in a study of T cell responses to AZD1222 COVID-19 vaccine. Assay: immunoSEQ multiplex PCR; the TCRdb copy retains only in-frame clones and omits some. Counted here are some 120,000 clones, about 88% occurring once; the ten biggest clones make up roughly 7.4%. The source material was peripheral blood, sampled on day 0 of AZD1222 vaccination. These receptors were taken from an adult in good health.

This rearrangement joins TRBV4-1 to TRBJ1-5; the match to TRBD1 covers 12 bases. CDR3 length: 17 residues. Germline-derived CDR1 and CDR2 are MGHRA and YSYEKL. Trimming removed 0 bases from V and 2 bases from J; junction bases left unmatched: 2. This CDR3 is CASSQEGTGGGNQPQHF. DNA of the CDR3: TGCGCCAGCAGCCAAGAGGGGACAGGGGGCGGCAATCAGCCCCAGCATTTT.

The rearrangement uses TRBV9 and TRBJ2-3; a weak D match, TRBD1 (5 bases). The CDR3 is 15 residues long. Germline V gene data show CDR1 as SGDLS and CDR2 as YYNGEE. Trimming shortened V by 2 bases and J by 2 bases, and 12 bases separated the two germline ends. The CDR3 is CASSVTDGHTDTQYF. As DNA, the CDR3 is TGTGCCAGCAGCGTGACGGACGGACACACAGATACGCAGTATTTT.

This clone was seen just once. This chain connects TRBV6-5 to TRBJ2-3; TRBD1 agrees at 7 bases. This CDR3 has 14 amino acids. J lost 5 bases, V lost 6 bases, and 8 bases had no gene match. In germline, CDR1 is MNHEY, CDR2 SVGAGI. The CDR3 loop reads CASRKGAPKDTQYF. As DNA, the CDR3 is TGTGCCAGCAGAAAGGGGGCGCCGAAAGATACGCAGTATTTT.

V gene TRBV11-2 combines with J gene TRBJ1-6; D is ambiguous. Germline CDR1 reads SGHAT; CDR2 reads FQNNGV. The V end lost 2 bases, the J end lost 0 bases, and 11 bases lay between the germline ends. The CDR3 length is 17 residues. In DNA form, the CDR3 reads TGTGCCAGCAGCTTATCGTCTGGAAGCTCCTATAATTCACCCCTCCACTTT. It is translated as CASSLSSGSSYNSPLHF. Full variable domain (rest looked up from reference TRBV11-2 and TRBJ1-6): EAGVAQSPRYKIIEKRQSVAFWCNPISGHATLYWYQQILGQGPKLLIQFQNNGVVDDSQLPKDRFSAERLKGVDSTLKIQPAKLEDSAVYLCASSLSSGSSYNSPLHFGNGTRLTVT.

There are a few counts of this clone. This chain links TRBV19 with TRBJ2-1; either TRBD1 or TRBD2 may supply D (6 bases each). The CDR3 has 15 amino acids. Germline CDR1 and CDR2: LNHDA and SQIVND (reference sequence). V lost 7 bases to trimming and J lost 4 bases, with 17 bases between them. CDR3 DNA: TGTGCCAGTACCACCACGGGGGCCGCTTACAATGAGCAGTTCTTC. Amino acids: CASTTTGAAYNEQFF.

The genes are TRBV25-1 and TRBJ2-7; TRBD2 might be the D (6 bases). CDR1 and CDR2 from the germline V gene are MGHDK and SYGVNS. With 6 bases removed from V and 8 bases from J, the gap between germline ends came to 14 bases. CDR3 size: 12 residues. Written as DNA, the CDR3 is TGTGCCAGCAGCGCACGGGAGACAAAGCAGTACTTC. Translating gives CASSARETKQYF.

This clone occurred a few times. V is TRBV15 and J is TRBJ2-1; 12 positions match TRBD2. The CDR3 has 17 residues. The germline gives CDR1 LNHNV, CDR2 YYDKDF (reference sequence). V was pared by 3 bases and J by 5 bases, with 8 bases of the junction left unmatched. The CDR3 loop is CATSRGRTSGTDNEQFF. The DNA of the CDR3 is TGTGCCACCAGCAGGGGCCGGACTAGCGGGACGGACAATGAGCAGTTCTTC. Using reference TRBV15 and TRBJ2-1 for the parts outside the CDR3, the full variable domain is DAMVIQNPRYQVTQFGKPVTLSCSQTLNHNVMYWYQQKSSQAPKLLFHYYDKDFNNEADTPDNFQSRRPNTSFCFLDIRSPGLGDTAMYLCATSRGRTSGTDNEQFFGPGTRLTVL.

The rearrangement joins TRBV5-4 to TRBJ1-2; D ambiguous. V was cut by 4 bases and J by 3 bases, with 13 bases left in between. This CDR3 has 14 residues. Germline loops: CDR1 SGHNT, CDR2 YYREEE (reference sequence). The CDR3 sequence is CASSPQTLDYGYTF. Here the CDR3 DNA reads TGTGCCAGCAGCCCACAAACACTGGACTATGGCTACACCTTC.

CDR3 loop: CASTSHRDRGEKLFF. CDR3 coding DNA: TGTGCCAGTACCTCCCACCGGGACAGGGGTGAAAAACTGTTTTTT. This rearrangement joins TRBV19 to TRBJ1-4; TRBD1 aligns across 10 bases. The CDR3 contains 15 residues. V was clipped by 7 bases and J by 7 bases; unmatched bases: 9. Looked up from germline, CDR1 is LNHDA and CDR2 is SQIVND (reference sequence).

The V gene is TRBV4-1, the J gene TRBJ1-5; TRBD1 aligns across 7 bases. The germline V gene has CDR1 MGHRA and CDR2 YSYEKL. This CDR3 has 17 amino acids. The V gene end was trimmed by 0 bases and the J gene end by 2 bases; junction bases not matched to a gene: 7. CDR3 coding DNA: TGCGCCAGCAGCCAAGAGGGGACAGAGGGCGGCAATCAGCCCCAGCATTTT. This encodes CASSQEGTEGGNQPQHF.

The gene calls are TRBV12-3 or TRBV12-4 and TRBJ2-1; D uncertain. The CDR3 loop spans 13 amino acids. V dropped 5 bases and J dropped 4 bases, with 9 bases sitting between them. The CDR3 nucleotides read TGTGCCAGCAGTCGGGCGGATTACAATGAGCAGTTCTTC. This translates into CASSRADYNEQFF.

This clone appeared once. The CDR3 reads CASSYSGGQGGQPQHF. CDR3 in DNA: TGTGCCAGCAGTTACTCGGGCGGACAGGGAGGCCAGCCCCAGCATTTT. V is TRBV6-2 or TRBV6-3 and J is TRBJ1-5, with 8 bases aligning to TRBD1. The J segment lost 7 bases and the V segment lost 0 bases, leaving 8 bases of the junction unmatched. The CDR3 spans 16 residues. Germline loops: CDR1 MNHEY, CDR2 SVGEGT.

This clone was counted once. V usage is TRBV19 and J usage is TRBJ1-5; tentatively, D is TRBD1 (5 bases). The CDR3 extends over 15 amino acids. V was trimmed by 9 bases and J by 0 bases, leaving 15 bases between them. CDR1 is LNHDA and CDR2 is SQIVND in the germline V gene (reference sequence). CDR3 in amino acids: CASLPGDYSNQPQHF. DNA of the CDR3: TGTGCCAGCCTTCCTGGGGACTATAGCAATCAGCCCCAGCATTTT.

This clone was seen a single time. The chain recombines TRBV6-5 with TRBJ1-2; 7 bases map to TRBD1. Germline-derived CDR1 and CDR2 are MNHEY and SVGAGI. V was pared by 6 bases and J by 2 bases, with 3 bases of the junction left unmatched. This CDR3 region has 13 residues. CDR3 region: CASRATGNYGYTF. The CDR3 nucleotides read TGTGCCAGCAGGGCGACAGGGAACTATGGCTACACCTTC.

V and J are TRBV5-5 and TRBJ2-7; 11 bases agree with TRBD1. The CDR3 length is 15 residues. Germline-derived CDR1 and CDR2 are SGHKS and YYEKEE (reference sequence). Trimming at V came to 3 bases and at J to 2 bases, leaving 4 bases not matched to a gene. CDR3 sequence (DNA): TGTGCCAGCAGCTGGGACAGGGGGGAAACCTACGAGCAGTACTTC. Protein: CASSWDRGETYEQYF.

The J gene is TRBJ1-5, the V gene TRBV5-1; 10 bases are a match to TRBD1. Germline V lookup: CDR1 SGHRS, CDR2 YFSETQ. This CDR3 has 15 residues. V dropped 3 bases and J dropped 5; count of bases not matched to a gene: 5. The CDR3 region is CASSSGTGEYQPQHF. DNA for the CDR3: TGCGCCAGCAGCTCCGGGACAGGGGAGTATCAGCCCCAGCATTTT.

The chain has TRBV21-1 and TRBJ2-5. TRBV21-1 is designated a pseudogene. The CDR3 totals 15 residues. The CDR3 is CASSKPLYPIETQYF. The CDR3 DNA is TGTGCCAGCAGCAAACCTCTTTACCCCATCGAGACCCAGTACTTC.

V usage is TRBV11-2 and J usage is TRBJ2-5; 7 nucleotides match TRBD1. V gave up 8 bases and J gave up 6 bases; unmatched junction bases: 12. The CDR3 totals 14 residues. CDR1 SGHAT and CDR2 FQNNGV come from the germline V gene. The CDR3 nucleotides are TGTGCCAGCCAGAGGTCCAGGGGGTTGAAGACCCAGTACTTC. Amino acid sequence: CASQRSRGLKTQYF.

The CDR3 coding sequence is TGTGCCAGCAGTTTAGGGACATTGAAAACCGGGGAGCTGTTTTTT. Translation: CASSLGTLKTGELFF. The chain couples TRBV28 to TRBJ2-2, with D perhaps TRBD1 (6 bases). The length of the CDR3 is 15 residues. Germline V CDR1 and CDR2: MDHEN, SYDVKM. With 2 bases removed from V and 5 bases from J, the gap between germline ends came to 12 bases.

This chain joins TRBV3-1 (or the pseudogene TRBV3-2) and TRBJ2-5; no firm D call. Trimming shortened V by 2 bases and J by 3 bases, and 7 bases separated the two germline ends. The CDR3 covers 13 residues. The germline V gene has CDR1 LGHDT and CDR2 YNNKEL (reference sequence). The CDR3 DNA follows: TGTGCCAGCAGCCAACAGGTGAAAGAGACCCAGTACTTC. Its translation: CASSQQVKETQYF.

The chain employs TRBV5-1 and TRBJ2-7; 7 bases are shared with TRBD1. J lost 0 bases, V lost 3 bases, and 6 bases had no gene match. Germline loops: CDR1 SGHRS, CDR2 YFSETQ. The CDR3 length is 15 residues. This CDR3 reads CASSSLRDSSYEQYF. In nucleotides, the CDR3 is TGCGCCAGCAGCTCGCTCCGGGACAGCTCCTACGAGCAGTACTTC. Full variable domain (rest looked up from reference TRBV5-1 and TRBJ2-7): KAGVTQTPRYLIKTRGQQVTLSCSPISGHRSVSWYQQTPGQGLQFLFEYFSETQRNKGNFPGRFSGRQFSNSRSEMNVSTLELGDSALYLCASSSLRDSSYEQYFGPGTRLTVT.